Each of the 9 T cell receptor beta chains below was sequenced from the same sample in a study of blood T cell repertoires in COVID-19. Clones were sequenced by immunoSEQ multiplex PCR, and TCRdb holds only the in-frame ones, with some missing. The sample has some 21,000 clones, around three quarters seen once. The sequencing sample was made of peripheral blood. These receptors all come from a man in his sixties with active COVID-19.

DNA of the CDR3: TGTGCCAGCAGTTTCGAGGGAAACTATGGCTACACCTTC. Protein: CASSFEGNYGYTF. This rearrangement joins TRBV27 to TRBJ1-2; no definite D call. V was shortened by 3 bases and J by 2 bases, with 7 bases between the two germline ends. This CDR3 comprises 13 residues. The germline gives CDR1 MNHEY, CDR2 SMNVEV (reference sequence).

The chain has TRBV4-2 and TRBJ1-2, with D possibly TRBD1 on 6 matching bases. Germline V gene data show CDR1 as LGHNA and CDR2 as YNFKEQ. Deletions cut 0 bases from V and 6 bases from J, with 14 bases between. This CDR3 spans 15 amino acids. The CDR3 DNA reads as TGTGCCAGCAGCCAAGAAACTCGAGGGGGTAATGGCTACACCTTC. It yields the protein CASSQETRGGNGYTF.

The genes are TRBV6-2 or TRBV6-3 and TRBJ1-2; weak D call: TRBD1 (5 bases). V was shortened by 2 bases and J by 5 bases, with 15 bases between the two germline ends. Germline V gene sequence: CDR1 MNHEY, CDR2 SVGEGT. The CDR3 loop spans 15 amino acids. Here the CDR3 reads CASSYDRTSGYGYTF. The CDR3 region has the DNA TGTGCCAGCAGTTACGACAGAACCTCAGGGTATGGCTACACCTTC.

This chain uses TRBV7-2 with TRBJ1-4, with 10 bases fitting TRBD1. This CDR3 has 15 residues. The V segment lost 4 bases and the J segment 7 bases; nucleotides outside the gene matches: 6. Germline CDR1 and CDR2: SGHTA and FQGNSA. CDR3 loop: CASSSGQGVGEKLFF. The CDR3 DNA reads TGTGCCAGCAGCTCTGGACAGGGGGTGGGTGAAAAACTGTTTTTT.

The rearrangement links TRBV2 to TRBJ1-4, with TRBD1 matching over 9 bases. The V and J ends lost 6 bases and 2 bases, in that order; junction bases with no gene match: 4. Germline loops: CDR1 SNHLY, CDR2 FYNNEI. The CDR3 runs to 15 residues. The CDR3: CASRDRGRTNEKLFF. Written as DNA, the CDR3 is TGTGCCAGCAGGGACAGGGGTAGGACTAATGAAAAACTGTTTTTT.

This clone was observed a handful of times. The V call is TRBV7-9, the J call TRBJ2-7, with 7 bases aligning to TRBD2. The CDR3 is 18 residues long. The germline V gene has CDR1 SEHNR and CDR2 FQNEAQ (reference sequence). The junction had 19 bases not matched to a gene; V was cut back by 4 bases and J by 4 bases. The CDR3 is CASSSSSGAWEGLYEQYF. CDR3 coding DNA: TGTGCCAGCAGCTCAAGCTCGGGAGCGTGGGAGGGCCTTTACGAGCAGTACTTC.

This rearrangement joins TRBV13 to TRBJ1-2, with 7 bases identical to TRBD1. The CDR3 loop spans 12 amino acids. Germline CDR1 is PRHDT and CDR2 is FYEKMQ (reference sequence). The trim removed 1 base at V and 7 bases at J, leaving 0 bases unmatched. CDR3 sequence reads: CASSLDRGGYTF. The CDR3 DNA is TGTGCCAGCAGCTTAGACAGGGGTGGCTACACCTTC. The full variable domain, with the rest looked up from reference TRBV13 and TRBJ1-2, is AAGVIQSPRHLIKEKRETATLKCYPIPRHDTVYWYQQGPGQDPQFLISFYEKMQSDKGSIPDRFSAQQFSDYHSELNMSSLELGDSALYFCASSLDRGGYTFGSGTRLTVV.

This chain joins TRBV10-3 and TRBJ2-7; D is perhaps TRBD1 (6 bases). Germline CDR1 reads ENHRY; CDR2 reads SYGVKD. Trimming removed 3 bases at V and 5 bases at J, with 11 bases between. CDR3 length: 13 residues. The chain's CDR3 is CAISEIRGHEQYF. The CDR3 nucleotides read TGTGCCATCAGTGAAATCAGGGGCCACGAGCAGTACTTC.

V is TRBV28 and J is TRBJ1-2, with 7 bases that match TRBD1. The CDR3 length is 16 residues. Germline V gene data show CDR1 as MDHEN and CDR2 as SYDVKM. Trimming took 6 bases from V and 8 from J; bases not matched to a gene: 18. The CDR3 bases are TGTGCCAGCAGCTTAGCCGCCTCCGGGACAGCATTGGGCTACACCTTC. The encoded protein is CASSLAASGTALGYTF.